This record looks at one T cell receptor beta chain sequence and its context. CD8+ and CD4+ blood T cells underwent TCR beta sequencing. TEMRA cells were FACS-enriched, while CD8+ and CD4+ T cells were negatively isolated. The record originates from a study of CD8 T cells in Susac syndrome. This CDR3 comprises 12 residues. CDR1 is DFQATT and CDR2 is SNEGSKA in the germline V gene (reference sequence). Trimming took 2 bases from V and 2 from J, leaving 4 bases between them. After extraction with the RNeasy kit, about 0.45 to 1 ug of the RNA was reverse transcribed using random hexamers. TCR beta CDR3 was amplified by immunoSEQ covering 54 Vbeta and 13 Jbeta. TCRdb redid the calling of the immunoSEQ multiplex PCR reads with MiXCR, one entry per CDR3 protein. This table holds about 130,000 distinct CDR3 sequences, 85% to 95% found once.

The sequenced sample consisted of CD8+ T cells from PBMCs. The chain uses TRBV20-1 and TRBJ1-5; the D is unclear. The source is a human donor with multiple sclerosis. CDR3 DNA: TGCAGTGCTAGAAACGGCAATCAGCCCCAGCATTTT. This gives the protein CSARNGNQPQHF.